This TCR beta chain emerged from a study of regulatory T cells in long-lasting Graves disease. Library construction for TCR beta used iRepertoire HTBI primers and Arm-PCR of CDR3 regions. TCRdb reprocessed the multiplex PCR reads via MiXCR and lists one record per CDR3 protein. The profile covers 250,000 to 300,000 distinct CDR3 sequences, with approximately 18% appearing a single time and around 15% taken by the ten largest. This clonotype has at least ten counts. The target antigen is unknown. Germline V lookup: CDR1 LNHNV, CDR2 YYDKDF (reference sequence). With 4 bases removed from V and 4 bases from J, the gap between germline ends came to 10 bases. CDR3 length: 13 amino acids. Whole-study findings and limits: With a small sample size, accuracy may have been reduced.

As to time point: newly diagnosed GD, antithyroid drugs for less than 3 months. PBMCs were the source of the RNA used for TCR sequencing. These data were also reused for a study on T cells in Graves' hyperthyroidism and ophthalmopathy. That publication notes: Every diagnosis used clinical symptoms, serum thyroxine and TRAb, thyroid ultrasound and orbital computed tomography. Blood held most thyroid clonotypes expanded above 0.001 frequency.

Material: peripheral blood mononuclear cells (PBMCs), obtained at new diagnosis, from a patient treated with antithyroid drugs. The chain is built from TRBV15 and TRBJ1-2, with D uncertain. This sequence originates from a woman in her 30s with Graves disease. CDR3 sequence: CATSTPAGYGYTF. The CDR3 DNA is TGTGCCACCAGCACCCCTGCGGGCTATGGCTACACCTTC.